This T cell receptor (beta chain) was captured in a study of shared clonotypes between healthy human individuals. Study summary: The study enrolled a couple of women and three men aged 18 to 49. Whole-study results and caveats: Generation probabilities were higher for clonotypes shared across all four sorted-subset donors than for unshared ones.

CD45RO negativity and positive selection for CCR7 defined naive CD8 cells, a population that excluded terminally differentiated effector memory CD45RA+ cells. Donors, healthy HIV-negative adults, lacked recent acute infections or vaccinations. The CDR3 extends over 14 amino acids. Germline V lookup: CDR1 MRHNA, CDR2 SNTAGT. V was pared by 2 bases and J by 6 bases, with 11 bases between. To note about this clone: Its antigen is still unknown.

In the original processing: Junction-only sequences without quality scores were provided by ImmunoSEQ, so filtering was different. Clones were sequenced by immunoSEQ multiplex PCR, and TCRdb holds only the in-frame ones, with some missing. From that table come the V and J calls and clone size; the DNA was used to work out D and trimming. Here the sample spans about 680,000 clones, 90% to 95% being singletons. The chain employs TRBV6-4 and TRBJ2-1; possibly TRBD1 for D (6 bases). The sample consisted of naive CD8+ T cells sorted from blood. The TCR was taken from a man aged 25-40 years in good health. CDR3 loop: CASSDPGQGNEQFF. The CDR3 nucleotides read TGTGCCAGCAGTGACCCGGGACAAGGCAATGAGCAGTTCTTC.